This T cell receptor (beta chain) was sequenced in a study of blood T cell repertoires in COVID-19. The wider study: Both acute and convalescent COVID-19 samples were obtained from the United States, Italy and Spain.

Using immunoSEQ multiplex PCR, the repertoire was profiled, and TCRdb retains in-frame clones only, with some absent. The table has a few hundred thousand clones, approximately 91% seen once. V dropped 5 bases and J dropped 2; count of bases not matched to a gene: 10. The length of the CDR3 is 16 residues. Germline-derived CDR1 and CDR2 are SGHAT and FQNNGV. Participant reports of clinical history set cohort assignment. Only one count was recorded for this clone. The material sequenced was PBMCs or T cells enriched from blood (not recorded which). This TCR was recovered from a woman in her thirties or forties who had been exposed to COVID-19. This chain links TRBV11-2 with TRBJ2-3, with 7 bases that match TRBD1. DNA for the CDR3: TGTGCCAGCAGCCGCAACCGGGACAGTTTCACAGATACGCAGTATTTT. Its translation: CASSRNRDSFTDTQYF.